This passage covers 18 T cell receptor beta chains from one sample sequenced in a study of blood T cell repertoires in COVID-19. Assay used: immunoSEQ multiplex PCR; TCRdb lists only in-frame clones, some missing. The repertoire includes approximately 71,000 clones, 82% of them detected once, and 12% to 15% sits in the top ten. Sequenced: peripheral blood. These receptors all come from a woman at least 80 years old with acute or convalescent COVID-19.

The V gene is TRBV29-1, the J gene TRBJ2-3; tentatively, D is TRBD1 (6 bases). V gave up 4 bases and J gave up 2 bases, with 16 bases separating them. This CDR3 has 15 amino acids. Germline values: CDR1 SQVTM, CDR2 ANQGSEA. The CDR3 bases are TGCAGCGTTGGCCGACAGGCAGGGGCCACAGATACGCAGTATTTT. Its protein is CSVGRQAGATDTQYF.

In this sample, this clone turned up a few times. The rearrangement links TRBV6-5 to TRBJ1-2; D might be TRBD1 (6 bases). There are 15 residues in the CDR3. The germline V gene encodes CDR1 MNHEY and CDR2 SVGAGI. V was shortened by 5 bases and J by 6 bases, with 19 bases between the two germline ends. In DNA form, the CDR3 reads TGTGCCAGCAGTCCCCGGGGGGGGACACCTAATGGCTACACCTTC. Protein: CASSPRGGTPNGYTF.

The chain recombines TRBV10-3 with TRBJ2-3; 7 nucleotides align to TRBD1. Per the germline V gene, CDR1 is ENHRY and CDR2 is SYGVKD. V lost 6 bases to trimming and J lost 5 bases; unmatched junction nucleotides: 17. There are 17 residues in the CDR3. In DNA form, the CDR3 reads TGTGCCATCAGGGTCTCACAGGGGCCTAAACTCAGAGATACGCAGTATTTT. Translated, it gives CAIRVSQGPKLRDTQYF.

This chain links TRBV2 with TRBJ2-7, with a possible D match to TRBD1 (6 bases). Looked up from germline, CDR1 is SNHLY and CDR2 is FYNNEI. V lost 2 bases and J lost 2, with 10 bases in between. CDR3 length equals 14 residues. CDR3 nucleotide sequence: TGTGCCAGCAGTGAAATCCAGGGGACCTACGAGCAGTACTTC. As protein: CASSEIQGTYEQYF.

The V and J genes are TRBV27 and TRBJ2-1, with a tentative D call TRBD1 (6 bases). This CDR3 is 13 amino acids long. Trimming left V 1 base short and J 10 bases short, with 11 bases between. CDR1 and CDR2 (germline): MNHEY, SMNVEV (reference sequence). The chain's CDR3 is CASSLYRENEQFF. The CDR3 DNA reads as TGTGCCAGCAGTTTATACAGGGAAAACGAGCAGTTCTTC.

In DNA, the CDR3 is TGCGCCAGCAGCCAAGATGAGGTACCGACCACAGATACGCAGTATTTT. This codes for CASSQDEVPTTDTQYF. This chain uses TRBV4-3 with TRBJ2-3; D gene uncertain. The CDR3 consists of 16 residues. Trimming shortened V by 0 bases and J by 2 bases, and 12 bases separated the two germline ends. Germline V gene lookup returns CDR1 LGHNA and CDR2 YSLEER.

The gene calls are TRBV19 and TRBJ2-7; D may be TRBD1 (5 bases). The germline V gene has CDR1 LNHDA and CDR2 SQIVND (reference sequence). The V end was cut by 5 bases, the J end by 1 base, with 9 bases between. CDR3 length: 13 residues. In DNA, the CDR3 is TGTGCCAGTAGTGGGGCAGATTCCTACGAGCAGTACTTC. It codes for CASSGADSYEQYF.

The rearrangement joins TRBV28 to TRBJ1-4; 10 bases are a match to TRBD1. J gave up 3 bases and V 8 bases, and 9 bases lay outside the gene matches. CDR1 is MDHEN and CDR2 is SYDVKM in the germline V gene. The CDR3 sequence is 16 residues long. The CDR3 sequence: CASAGQGPAANEKLFF. DNA of the CDR3: TGTGCCAGCGCGGGACAGGGGCCCGCGGCTAATGAAAAACTGTTTTTT.

This chain links TRBV10-3 with TRBJ2-7, with TRBD1 matching over 10 bases. V was clipped by 3 bases and J by 3 bases; unmatched bases: 2. The germline V gene encodes CDR1 ENHRY and CDR2 SYGVKD. This CDR3 is 14 amino acids long. As DNA, the CDR3 is TGTGCCATCAGTGAAAGGGACAGGGGCTACGAGCAGTACTTC. Its translation: CAISERDRGYEQYF.

The chain recombines TRBV30 with TRBJ2-1; 9 bases align to TRBD2. CDR1 is GTSNPN and CDR2 is SVGIG in the germline V gene (reference sequence). J gave up 1 base and V 1 base, and 8 bases lay outside the gene matches. The CDR3 covers 17 residues. The CDR3 region is CAWSANSGSWSYNEQFF. The CDR3 DNA reads TGTGCCTGGAGTGCCAATAGCGGGAGTTGGTCCTACAATGAGCAGTTCTTC. The full variable domain, with the rest looked up from reference TRBV30 and TRBJ2-1, is SQTIHQWPATLVQPVGSPLSLECTVEGTSNPNLYWYRQAAGRGLQLLFYSVGIGQISSEVPQNLSASRPQDRQFILSSKKLLLSDSGFYLCAWSANSGSWSYNEQFFGPGTRLTVL.

The V call is TRBV12-3 or TRBV12-4, the J call TRBJ2-1, with D tentatively TRBD2 (6 bases). Trimming left V 5 bases short and J 6 bases short, with 11 bases between. CDR3 length equals 13 residues. The DNA for the CDR3 is TGTGCCAGCAGTGGGGGGACTGCCAATGAGCAGTTCTTC. Its translation is CASSGGTANEQFF.

This clone turned up a few times. The chain recombines TRBV10-2 with TRBJ1-3; the D gene is possibly TRBD1 (5 bases). Trimming took 0 bases from V and 3 from J, leaving 9 bases between them. Germline V CDR1 and CDR2: WSHSY, SAAADI. The CDR3 runs 15 residues. The CDR3 loop reads CASSESGQGGNTIYF. The CDR3 DNA reads TGCGCCAGCAGTGAGTCGGGGCAGGGTGGAAACACCATATATTTT.

J is TRBJ2-1 and V is TRBV7-8, with 7 bases identical to TRBD2. Germline V lookup: CDR1 SGHVS, CDR2 FQNEAQ. The CDR3 is 13 amino acids. With 3 bases clipped from V and 6 bases from J, the junction kept 2 bases outside the gene matches. CDR3 amino acids: CASSLRTSNEQFF. The CDR3, as DNA: TGTGCCAGCAGCTTGAGGACTAGCAATGAGCAGTTCTTC.

Details on this clone: One end of the junction fails to match germline, which may point to a read error. The genes are TRBV12-3 or TRBV12-4 and TRBJ1-1; D may be TRBD1 (6 bases). The CDR3 sequence is 13 residues long. The CDR3 sequence is CAGSLGGGTEAFF. In DNA, the CDR3 is TGTGCCGGCAGTTTAGGGGGAGGGACTGAAGCTTTCTTT.

Comments on this clone: The same CDR3 can be traced to other DNA sequences in this sample. The chain employs TRBV6-5 and TRBJ2-7; a weak D match, TRBD2 (5 bases). V was clipped by 6 bases and J by 1 base, with 7 bases between them. This CDR3 has 12 residues. The germline V gene has CDR1 MNHEY and CDR2 SVGAGI. The CDR3 nucleotides are TGTGCCAGCAGGGACTCTTCCTACGAGCAGTACTTC. Translating gives CASRDSSYEQYF.

This sequence joins TRBV5-4 and TRBJ2-2; 12 bases fit TRBD2. From germline, CDR1 is SGHNT and CDR2 YYREEE (reference sequence). V dropped 0 bases and J dropped 6; count of bases not matched to a gene: 0. CDR3 length: 15 amino acids. CDR3 residues: CASSLGLAGAGELFF. The DNA of the CDR3 is TGTGCCAGCAGCTTGGGACTAGCGGGAGCCGGGGAGCTGTTTTTT. Using reference TRBV5-4 and TRBJ2-2 for the parts outside the CDR3, the full variable domain is ETGVTQSPTHLIKTRGQQVTLRCSSQSGHNTVSWYQQALGQGPQFIFQYYREEENGRGNFPPRFSGLQFPNYSSELNVNALELDDSALYLCASSLGLAGAGELFFGEGSRLTVL.

The chain combines TRBV7-6 with TRBJ2-1, with 9 bases that match TRBD2. J lost 1 base, V lost 0 bases, and 7 bases had no gene match. In germline, CDR1 is SGHVS, CDR2 FNYEAQ. This CDR3 region has 18 residues. CDR3 bases: TGTGCCAGCAGCTTAGCCCAACCGACTAGCGGTTCCTACAATGAGCAGTTCTTC. Translating gives CASSLAQPTSGSYNEQFF.

In its sample, this clone was seen a few times. The rearrangement links TRBV6-2 or TRBV6-3 to TRBJ2-7; weak D call: TRBD2 (7 bases). Germline CDR1 and CDR2: MNHEY and SVGEGT. The V and J ends lost 6 bases and 0 bases respectively, with 12 bases between them. This CDR3 is built from 14 residues. CDR3 sequence reads: CASSPGDYSYEQYF. As DNA, the CDR3 is TGTGCCAGCAGCCCAGGGGACTACTCCTACGAGCAGTACTTC.